This record concerns one T cell receptor beta chain sequence. Assay used: immunoSEQ multiplex PCR; TCRdb lists only in-frame clones, some missing. The data show approximately 230,000 clones, 87% seen once. CDR1 is MNHEY and CDR2 is SMNVEV in the germline V gene (reference sequence). The V end was cut by 6 bases, the J end by 6 bases, with 11 bases between. CDR3 size: 13 residues. The record originates from a study of blood T cell repertoires in COVID-19. Study as a whole: T cells, B-cell-depleted T cells, or PBMCs supplied cDNA or gDNA.

J is TRBJ2-2 and V is TRBV27, with TRBD1 as a possible D gene (6 bases). Sequences were obtained from peripheral blood. The sequence derives from a man between 18 and 35 years old with active or convalescent COVID-19. CDR3 amino acids: CASRGPGAGELFF. The CDR3 bases are TGTGCCAGCAGGGGGCCAGGGGCCGGGGAGCTGTTTTTT.